This is a list of T cell receptor beta chains from one sample in a study of shared clonotypes between healthy human individuals. The method was immunoSEQ multiplex PCR; TCRdb's version includes in-frame clones alone and lacks a portion of them. The repertoire holds some 2.1 million clones, with 85% to 95% as singletons. The specimen sequenced was naive CD4+ T cells sorted from blood. Receptors were obtained from a man younger than 35 in good health. CDR3s include the opening cysteine and the closing phenylalanine or tryptophan. D genes are given only for firm matches. The size field is filled for only some rows; it gives once, few, many or a size class.

>.|TRBD1|TRBV6-1|TRBJ2-5
CASRPDRAYQETQYF
TGTGCCAGCAGACCCGACAGGGCGTACCAAGAGACCCAGTACTTC
>.|.|TRBV6-5|TRBJ1-1
CASSYGRDGGEAFF
TGTGCCAGCAGTTACGGCCGGGATGGTGGTGAAGCTTTCTTT
>once|.|TRBV19|TRBJ2-7
CASSPRALSYEQYF
TGTGCCAGTAGTCCTCGGGCCCTATCCTACGAGCAGTACTTC
>.|.|TRBV29-1|TRBJ1-1
CSVERPPNTEAFF
TGCAGCGTTGAACGGCCCCCGAACACTGAAGCTTTCTTT
>.|TRBD2|TRBV11-3|TRBJ2-1
CASSRKVSGGSYNEQFF
TGTGCCAGCAGCCGGAAAGTTAGCGGGGGGTCCTACAATGAGCAGTTCTTC
>once|.|TRBV18|TRBJ1-1
CASSPTKETANVAFF
TGTGCCAGCTCACCCACTAAAGAGACAGCCAACGTGGCTTTCTTT
>once|.|TRBV9|TRBJ2-3
CASSGESTDTQYF
TGTGCCAGCAGCGGCGAGTCCACAGATACGCAGTATTTT
>.|.|TRBV18|TRBJ2-7
CASSPPARAHEQYF
TGTGCCAGCTCACCACCGGCGAGGGCCCACGAGCAGTACTTC
>.|.|TRBV28|TRBJ1-5
CASSFSLYSNQPQHF
TGTGCCAGCAGTTTCTCCCTTTATAGCAATCAGCCCCAGCATTTT
>once|.|TRBV18|TRBJ2-7
CASSPRRGESSYEQYF
TGTGCCAGCTCACCACGCAGGGGGGAAAGCTCCTACGAGCAGTACTTC
>.|.|TRBV6-1|TRBJ2-1
CASPGNDEQFF
TGTGCCAGCCCAGGGAACGATGAGCAGTTCTTC
>.|TRBD1|TRBV6-6|TRBJ1-6
CASRVTATGDSPLHF
TGTGCCAGCAGGGTAACCGCGACAGGGGATTCACCCCTCCACTTT
>once|TRBD1|TRBV5-1|TRBJ1-1
CASSSTGDTEAFF
TGCGCCAGCAGTTCGACAGGGGACACTGAAGCTTTCTTT
>.|.|TRBV30|TRBJ2-6
CAWSRFRTQPGANVLTF
TGTGCCTGGAGCCGATTCCGGACTCAACCAGGGGCCAACGTCCTGACTTTC
>.|.|TRBV20-1|TRBJ2-1
CSAPLDGEQFF
TGCAGTGCTCCGTTAGATGGTGAGCAGTTCTTC
>.|TRBD2|TRBV18|TRBJ2-7
CASSPGLAGGEQYF
TGTGCCAGCTCACCCGGACTAGCGGGAGGCGAGCAGTACTTC
>.|.|TRBV30|TRBJ1-5
CAWLPKIGNQPQHF
TGTGCCTGGTTGCCTAAAATTGGCAATCAGCCCCAGCATTTT
>.|.|TRBV10-1|TRBJ2-4
CASSRGALGDIQYF
TGCGCCAGCAGTAGGGGGGCTTTAGGGGACATTCAGTACTTC
>.|.|TRBV2|TRBJ2-4
CASSEGPPLSIQYF
TGTGCCAGCAGTGAGGGCCCTCCATTGAGCATTCAGTACTTC
>.|.|TRBV11-2|TRBJ2-3
CASSLGMLDTQYF
TGTGCCAGCAGCTTAGGAATGCTAGATACGCAGTATTTT
>.|.|TRBV15|TRBJ2-4
CATSAGLNIQYF
TGTGCCACCAGCGCAGGGTTGAACATTCAGTACTTC
>.|TRBD1|TRBV30|TRBJ1-2
CAWSTRTGGGFHGYTF
TGTGCCTGGAGTACTCGGACAGGGGGCGGTTTTCATGGCTACACCTTC
>.|TRBD1|TRBV27|TRBJ1-1
CASSSGGENTEAFF
TGTGCCAGCAGTTCAGGGGGCGAAAACACTGAAGCTTTCTTT
>.|.|TRBV6-6|TRBJ2-7
CASSSPRGRGSYEQYF
TGTGCCAGCAGTTCGCCTAGGGGGAGGGGGTCCTACGAGCAGTACTTC
>.|.|TRBV7-2|TRBJ2-3
CASSFSRAMVADTQYF
TGTGCCAGCAGCTTTTCACGGGCCATGGTGGCAGATACGCAGTATTTT
>.|.|TRBV5-1|TRBJ2-2
CASSYAGINTGELFF
TGCGCCAGCAGCTACGCGGGCATAAACACCGGGGAGCTGTTTTTT
>.|.|TRBV7-9|TRBJ1-5
CASSSRDSNQPQHF
TGTGCCAGCAGCTCCAGGGATAGCAATCAGCCCCAGCATTTT
>once|TRBD1|TRBV12-5|TRBJ2-7
CASGLTGGLYEQYF
TGTGCTAGTGGTCTGACAGGGGGACTCTACGAGCAGTACTTC
>.|TRBD1|TRBV11-2|TRBJ1-6
CASSQDRGSPLHF
TGTGCCAGCAGCCAGGACAGGGGATCACCCCTCCACTTT